These T cell receptor beta chains were read from a single sample in a study of shared clonotypes between healthy human individuals. The table came from immunoSEQ multiplex PCR; TCRdb's copy has only in-frame clones and leaves some out. Of about 380,000 clones listed, 96% are singletons. Sample: memory CD8+ T cells sorted from blood. Receptors originate from a man between 25 and 39 years old in good health. CDR3s include the opening cysteine and the closing phenylalanine or tryptophan. A D gene is named only where the DNA matches it firmly. Only some rows state a clone size, as once, few, many or a class for expanded clones.

d_call	v_call	cdr3_length	clone_size	j_call	cdr3_aa	cdr3_nt
TRBD1	TRBV19	14	-	TRBJ2-3	CASSIGTGTDTQYF	TGTGCCAGTAGTATCGGGACAGGCACAGATACGCAGTATTTT
-	TRBV29-1	11	-	TRBJ1-1	CSVLQRAEAFF	TGCAGCGTTTTACAGAGGGCGGAAGCTTTCTTT
-	TRBV7-2	13	-	TRBJ2-1	CASSLGGRREQFF	TGTGCCAGCAGCTTAGGGGGGCGTAGAGAGCAGTTCTTC
TRBD1	TRBV28	13	-	TRBJ2-7	CASKSGGSYEQYF	TGTGCCAGCAAGTCAGGGGGCTCCTACGAGCAGTACTTC
-	TRBV7-9	13	once	TRBJ2-5	CASSLDYRETQYF	TGTGCCAGCAGCTTAGACTACAGGGAGACCCAGTACTTC
TRBD1	TRBV5-6	14	-	TRBJ2-1	CASSPGQGWNEQFF	TGTGCCAGCAGTCCAGGACAGGGTTGGAATGAGCAGTTCTTC
TRBD1	TRBV28	16	-	TRBJ1-2	CAGHPGTGTGDYGYTF	TGTGCCGGCCATCCCGGGACAGGGACAGGTGACTATGGCTACACCTTC
-	TRBV10-1	13	-	TRBJ1-5	CASVDSPNQPQHF	TGCGCCAGCGTGGACAGTCCTAATCAGCCCCAGCATTTT
-	TRBV7-9	15	-	TRBJ1-2	CASSPRDGKIYGYTF	TGTGCCAGCAGCCCCCGGGACGGGAAAATTTATGGCTACACCTTC
TRBD1	TRBV19	15	-	TRBJ1-5	CASSARGGARQPQHF	TGTGCCAGTAGTGCCCGAGGGGGCGCGAGGCAGCCCCAGCATTTT
-	TRBV5-1	16	once	TRBJ2-2	CASSFQRIANTGELFF	TGCGCCAGCAGCTTTCAGCGGATAGCGAACACCGGGGAGCTGTTTTTT
-	TRBV14	16	-	TRBJ2-7	CASSQFRPSSSYEQYF	TGTGCCAGCAGCCAATTTCGCCCGTCCAGTAGCTACGAGCAGTACTTC
TRBD1	TRBV4-1	15	-	TRBJ1-1	CASSRRQGMNTEAFF	TGCGCCAGCAGCCGAAGACAGGGGATGAACACTGAAGCTTTCTTT
-	TRBV29-1	13	-	TRBJ1-5	CSVDVMRGQPQHF	TGCAGCGTTGATGTGATGAGGGGTCAGCCCCAGCATTTT
-	TRBV11-2	13	-	TRBJ2-7	CASSPGSSYEQYF	TGTGCCAGCAGCCCAGGGTCTTCCTACGAGCAGTACTTC
-	TRBV21-1	13	-	TRBJ1-1	CASRFRRGPEAFF	TGTGCCAGCAGGTTCAGGAGGGGGCCTGAAGCTTTCTTT
-	TRBV6-1	14	-	TRBJ2-2	CASRQGGNTGELFF	TGTGCCAGCCGACAGGGAGGAAACACCGGGGAGCTGTTTTTT
TRBD2	TRBV29-1	13	-	TRBJ2-1	CSVGLAGYNEQFF	TGCAGCGTTGGGCTAGCGGGTTACAATGAGCAGTTCTTC
-	TRBV7-9	12	-	TRBJ1-4	CASSLEGEKLFF	TGTGCCAGCAGCTTAGAAGGGGAAAAACTGTTTTTT
TRBD2	TRBV10-3	13	-	TRBJ2-2	CAIAGDLSGELFF	TGTGCCATCGCGGGGGATTTGTCCGGGGAGCTGTTTTTT
-	TRBV12-5	18	-	TRBJ2-3	CASAPLVGIAEGRDTQYF	TGTGCTAGTGCCCCTCTCGTGGGAATAGCGGAGGGCAGAGATACGCAGTATTTT
TRBD2	TRBV18	14	-	TRBJ2-5	CASSQRAGEETQYF	TGTGCCAGCTCACAAAGAGCGGGAGAAGAGACCCAGTACTTC
-	TRBV5-4	13	-	TRBJ1-1	CASSPGLNTEAFF	TGTGCCAGCAGCCCTGGCCTGAACACTGAAGCTTTCTTT
-	TRBV19	15	-	TRBJ1-5	CASRAGSAPGQPQHF	TGTGCCAGTAGAGCAGGGTCCGCCCCGGGTCAGCCCCAGCATTTT
TRBD2	TRBV7-2	18	-	TRBJ2-2	CASSFGPRTSGNTGELFF	TGTGCCAGCAGCTTTGGGCCCCGGACTAGCGGGAACACCGGGGAGCTGTTTTTT
-	TRBV5-1	15	once	TRBJ1-3	CASSSGRALGNTIYF	TGCGCCAGCAGCTCCGGAAGGGCCCTCGGAAACACCATATATTTT
TRBD2	TRBV4-2	15	-	TRBJ2-1	CASRLQAGEGNEQFF	TGTGCCAGCAGACTGCAAGCGGGAGAAGGTAATGAGCAGTTCTTC
TRBD2	TRBV4-2	16	-	TRBJ2-5	CASSQAIAGVGETQYF	TGTGCCAGCAGCCAGGCTATAGCGGGAGTAGGGGAGACCCAGTACTTC
TRBD2	TRBV7-9	16	-	TRBJ2-1	CASSPSAGATYNEQFF	TGTGCCAGCAGCCCCAGTGCGGGAGCCACCTACAATGAGCAGTTCTTC
TRBD2	TRBV7-8	18	-	TRBJ2-1	CASSVGLAGGHSYNEQFF	TGTGCCAGCAGCGTGGGACTAGCGGGAGGGCATTCCTACAATGAGCAGTTCTTC
TRBD2	TRBV5-1	13	-	TRBJ2-1	CASSLVLASEQFF	TGCGCCAGCAGCTTGGTACTAGCGAGTGAGCAGTTCTTC
-	TRBV5-1	16	once	TRBJ2-2	CASSFPLWTNTGELFF	TGCGCCAGCAGCTTTCCTCTCTGGACGAACACCGGGGAGCTGTTTTTT
TRBD2	TRBV4-1	12	-	TRBJ2-1	CASSGTSGPQFF	TGCGCCAGCAGCGGGACTAGCGGCCCCCAGTTCTTC
-	TRBV5-4	15	-	TRBJ1-3	CASSQGRGPGNTIYF	TGTGCCAGCAGCCAGGGGAGGGGCCCTGGAAACACCATATATTTT
TRBD2	TRBV6-1	15	-	TRBJ2-1	CASSTTSGKYNEQFF	TGTGCCAGCAGCACCACTAGCGGGAAGTACAATGAGCAGTTCTTC
-	TRBV6-5	11	-	TRBJ1-1	CASSYGAEAFF	TGTGCCAGCAGTTACGGAGCTGAAGCTTTCTTT
TRBD1	TRBV6-1	16	-	TRBJ2-1	CASSEAAGTDYNEQFF	TGTGCCAGCAGTGAAGCGGCCGGGACAGACTACAATGAGCAGTTCTTC
TRBD2	TRBV28	19	-	TRBJ2-5	CASSSLSPGLAGAQATQYF	TGTGCCAGCAGTTCCCTCTCCCCGGGACTAGCGGGTGCCCAGGCGACCCAGTACTTC